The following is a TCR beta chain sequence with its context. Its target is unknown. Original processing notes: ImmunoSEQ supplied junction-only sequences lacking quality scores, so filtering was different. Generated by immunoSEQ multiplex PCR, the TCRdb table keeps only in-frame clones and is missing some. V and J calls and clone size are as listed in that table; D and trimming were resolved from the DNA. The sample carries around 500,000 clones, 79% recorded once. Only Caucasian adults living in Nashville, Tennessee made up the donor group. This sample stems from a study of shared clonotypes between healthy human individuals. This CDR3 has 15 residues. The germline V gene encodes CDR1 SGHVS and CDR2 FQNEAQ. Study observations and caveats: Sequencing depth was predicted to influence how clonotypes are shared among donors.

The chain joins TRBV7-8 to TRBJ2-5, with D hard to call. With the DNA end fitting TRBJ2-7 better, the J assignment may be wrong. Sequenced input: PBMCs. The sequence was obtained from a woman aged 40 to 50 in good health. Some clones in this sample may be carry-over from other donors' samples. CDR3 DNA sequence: TGTGCCAGCAGCTTAGAATCAGGAGAGGCCTACGAGCAGTACTTC. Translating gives CASSLESGEAYEQYF.